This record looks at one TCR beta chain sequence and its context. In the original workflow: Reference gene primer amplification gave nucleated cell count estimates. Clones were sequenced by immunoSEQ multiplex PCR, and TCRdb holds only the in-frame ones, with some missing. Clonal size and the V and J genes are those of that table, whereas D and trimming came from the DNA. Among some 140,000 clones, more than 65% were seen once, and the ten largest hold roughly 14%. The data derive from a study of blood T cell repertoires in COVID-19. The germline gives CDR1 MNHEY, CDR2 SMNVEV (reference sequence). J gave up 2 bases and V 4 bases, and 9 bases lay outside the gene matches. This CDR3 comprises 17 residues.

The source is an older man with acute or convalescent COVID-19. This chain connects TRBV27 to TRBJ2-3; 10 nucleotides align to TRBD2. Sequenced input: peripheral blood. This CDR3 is CASSSLLAGGHTDTQYF. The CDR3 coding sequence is TGTGCCAGCAGTTCCCTGTTAGCGGGGGGCCACACAGATACGCAGTATTTT.